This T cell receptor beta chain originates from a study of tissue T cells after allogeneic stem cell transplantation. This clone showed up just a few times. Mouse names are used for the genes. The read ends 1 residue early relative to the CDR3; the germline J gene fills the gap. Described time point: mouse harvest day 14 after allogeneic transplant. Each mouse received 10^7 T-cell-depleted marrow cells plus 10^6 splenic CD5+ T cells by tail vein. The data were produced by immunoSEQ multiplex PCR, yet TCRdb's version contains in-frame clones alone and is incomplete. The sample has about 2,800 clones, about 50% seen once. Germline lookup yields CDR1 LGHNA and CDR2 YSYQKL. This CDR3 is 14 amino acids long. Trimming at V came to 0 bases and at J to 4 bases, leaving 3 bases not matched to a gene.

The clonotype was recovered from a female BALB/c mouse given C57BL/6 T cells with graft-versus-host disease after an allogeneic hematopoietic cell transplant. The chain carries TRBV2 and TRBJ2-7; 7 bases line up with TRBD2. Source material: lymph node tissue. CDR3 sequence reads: CASSQEMGGYEQYF. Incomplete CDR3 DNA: TGTGCCAGCAGCCAAGAGATGGGGGGTTATGAACAGTAC.